This T cell receptor (beta chain) originates from a study of T cells in narcolepsy. Turning to the study itself: Enrolled donors included narcolepsy type 1 or type 2 patients and healthy controls.

Study-wide results and caveats: In some patient and control memory CD4+ samples, autoreactive clones were absent. Same-patient CSF and blood CD4+ T cell clonotypes included HCRT-specific and TRIB2-specific autoreactive ones.

Note on this clone: Its antigen is still unknown.

The germline CDR1 and CDR2 sequences are SGHAT and FQNNGV. The V end lost 4 bases, the J end lost 5 bases, and 3 bases lay between the germline ends. This CDR3 has 11 amino acids. Sequenced by immunoSEQ multiplex PCR; TCRdb stores in-frame clones only, minus some. The table shows about 40,000 clones, with roughly 88% occurring only once. Source material: CD45RA- memory CD4+ T cells from PBMCs. The source of this sequence is a human donor with narcolepsy. This chain joins TRBV11-2 and TRBJ2-1, with unresolved D. DNA of the CDR3: TGTGCCAGCAGCTACAACAATGAGCAGTTCTTC. Its translation: CASSYNNEQFF.